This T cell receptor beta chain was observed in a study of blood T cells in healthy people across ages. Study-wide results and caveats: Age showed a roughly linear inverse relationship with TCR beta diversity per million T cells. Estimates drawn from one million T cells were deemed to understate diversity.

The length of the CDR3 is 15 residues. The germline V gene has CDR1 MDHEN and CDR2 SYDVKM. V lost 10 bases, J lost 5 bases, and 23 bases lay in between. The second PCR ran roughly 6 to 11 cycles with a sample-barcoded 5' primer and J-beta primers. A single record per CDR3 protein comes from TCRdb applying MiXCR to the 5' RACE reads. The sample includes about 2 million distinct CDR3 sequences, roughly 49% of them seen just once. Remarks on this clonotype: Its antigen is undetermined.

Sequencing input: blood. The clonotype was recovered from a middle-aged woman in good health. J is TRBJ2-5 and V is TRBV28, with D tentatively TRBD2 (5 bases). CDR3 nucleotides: TGTGCCACCCGCTCCCGACGGCCACAGCGGGAGACCCAGTACTTC. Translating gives CATRSRRPQRETQYF.